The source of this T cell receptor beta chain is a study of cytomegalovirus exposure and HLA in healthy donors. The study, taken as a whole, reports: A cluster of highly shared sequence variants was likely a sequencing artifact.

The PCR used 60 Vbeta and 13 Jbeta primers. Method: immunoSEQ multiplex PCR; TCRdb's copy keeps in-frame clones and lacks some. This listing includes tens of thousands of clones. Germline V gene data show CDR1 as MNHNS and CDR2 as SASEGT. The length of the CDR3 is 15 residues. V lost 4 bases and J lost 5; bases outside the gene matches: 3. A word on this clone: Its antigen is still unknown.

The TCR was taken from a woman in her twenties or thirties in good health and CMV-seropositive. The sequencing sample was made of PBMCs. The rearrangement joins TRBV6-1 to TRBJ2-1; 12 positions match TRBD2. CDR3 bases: TGTGCCAGCAGTGCGCTAGCGGGGGGGAACAATGAGCAGTTCTTC. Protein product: CASSALAGGNNEQFF.